A selection of T cell receptor beta chains follows, all from one sample in a study of blood T cell repertoires in COVID-19. Sequencing was performed with immunoSEQ multiplex PCR; in TCRdb, only in-frame clones are kept and a portion is missing. Of 110,000 to 150,000 clones listed, more than 75% are singletons. The specimen sequenced was peripheral blood. Source of these receptors: a human donor in a cohort sampled during active COVID-19. The CDR3 runs from the conserved cysteine through the conserved F or W. The D gene is left open where the match is weak. For some rows the clone size is stated as once, few or many, or as a class when expanded; others skip it.

TRBD2	.	TRBV5-1	TRBJ2-2	TGCGCCAGCAGCTTTGCTAGCGGGAACACCGGGGAGCTGTTTTTT	CASSFASGNTGELFF
TRBD1	.	TRBV6-5	TRBJ2-2	TGTGCCAGCAGACTCGACAGGGTGGGCACCGGGGAGCTGTTTTTT	CASRLDRVGTGELFF
.	.	TRBV28	TRBJ1-5	TGTGCCAGCAGCCCGAGGGGCAATCAGCCCCAGCATTTT	CASSPRGNQPQHF
.	once	TRBV11-3	TRBJ2-3	TGTGCCAGCAGCTTTGCGGGCGGGGCCCTGGGCACAGATACGCAGTATTTT	CASSFAGGALGTDTQYF
.	.	TRBV7-9	TRBJ2-3	TGTGCCAGCAGCCCCCCCGGGGGCACAGATACGCAGTATTTT	CASSPPGGTDTQYF
.	once	TRBV2	TRBJ1-2	TGTGCCAGCAGTGTTCAAGCTCCTTTCCCCTATGGCTACACCTTC	CASSVQAPFPYGYTF
TRBD1	.	TRBV27	TRBJ2-5	TGTGCCAGCAGTTTATCGATGGGGGACAGGGCCGGGACCCAGTACTTC	CASSLSMGDRAGTQYF
TRBD2	.	TRBV7-9	TRBJ2-1	TGTGCCAGCAGCTTAGCGCCTGGTAGCGGGGTCAATGAGCAGTTCTTC	CASSLAPGSGVNEQFF
.	.	TRBV5-6	TRBJ1-1	TGTGCCAGCAGCTTGGTCGGGAAAGAAGCTTTCTTT	CASSLVGKEAFF
TRBD1	.	TRBV27	TRBJ2-7	TGTGCCAGCAGTTTACGGACAGGGGGCATCGAGCAGTACTTC	CASSLRTGGIEQYF
.	.	TRBV10-2	TRBJ2-5	TGCGCCAGCAGTGAGAGGGGGACGGAGGCAGAGACCCAGTACTTC	CASSERGTEAETQYF
TRBD2	.	TRBV5-1	TRBJ2-1	TGCGCCAGCAGCGGTGGACTAGCGGACCCACTCCTCTACAATGAGCAGTTCTTC	CASSGGLADPLLYNEQFF
TRBD2	.	TRBV6-5	TRBJ2-5	TGTGCCAGCACCCCTTCGGGGGGGACTGGAGAGACCCAGTACTTC	CASTPSGGTGETQYF
TRBD2	.	TRBV30	TRBJ2-3	TGTGCCTGGAGTGGAGCGGGATGGGGAGATACGCAGTATTTT	CAWSGAGWGDTQYF
.	.	TRBV6-4	TRBJ1-6	TGTGTCGGACAAAATAATTCACCCCTCCACTTT	CVGQNNSPLHF